The rows below give T cell receptor beta chains drawn from one sample of a study of blood T cell repertoires in COVID-19. Libraries were prepared by immunoSEQ multiplex PCR; TCRdb keeps only in-frame clonotypes and omits some of them. The profile shows hundreds of thousands of clones, 80% to 90% of them singletons. Sequences were obtained from peripheral blood. All receptors derive from a woman older than 75 with acute or convalescent COVID-19. The CDR3 runs from the conserved cysteine through the conserved F or W. D genes are given only for firm matches.

J gene | D gene | V gene | CDR3 DNA | CDR3 protein
TRBJ2-5 | - | TRBV7-9 | TGTGCCAGCAGCAACCAGCAGGGTGGAGAGACCCAGTACTTC | CASSNQQGGETQYF
TRBJ1-2 | - | TRBV24-1 | TGTGCCACCAGACCAACGCCTCGGGACACGGAGTATGGCTACACCTTC | CATRPTPRDTEYGYTF
TRBJ2-3 | TRBD2 | TRBV6-1 | TGTGCCAGCAGTGAGGGACTAGCCTTACTCACAGATACGCAGTATTTT | CASSEGLALLTDTQYF
TRBJ1-2 | - | TRBV30 | TGTGCCTGGAGTGCCAGGAGGGGATCTTACACCTTC | CAWSARRGSYTF
TRBJ1-2 | - | TRBV28 | TGTGCCAGCAGTATCCGGGACACAAACTATGGCTACACCTTC | CASSIRDTNYGYTF
TRBJ2-5 | - | TRBV4-2 | TGTGCCAGCAGCCAAGAACTTTACCAAGAGACCCAGTACTTC | CASSQELYQETQYF
TRBJ2-1 | - | TRBV23-1 | TGCGCCAGCAGAAAATTAACGCCCGAGATGACCTACAATGAGCAGTTCTTC | CASRKLTPEMTYNEQFF
TRBJ1-2 | - | TRBV11-2 | TGTGCCAGCAGCTCGAACTCATTGACAGGAAGCTATGGCTACACCTTC | CASSSNSLTGSYGYTF
TRBJ2-7 | TRBD2 | TRBV3-1/TRBV3-2 | TGTGCCAGCAGCCAAACTAGCGGGGGAGAATACGAGCAGTACTTC | CASSQTSGGEYEQYF
TRBJ2-7 | - | TRBV27 | TGTGCCAGCAGTTTAGGGGCGTTCTCCTACGAGCAGTACTTC | CASSLGAFSYEQYF
TRBJ2-2 | TRBD2 | TRBV2 | TGTGCCAGCAGTGTCCCGACTAGCGGGGACAACACCGGGGAGCTGTTTTTT | CASSVPTSGDNTGELFF
TRBJ1-1 | TRBD1 | TRBV25-1 | TGTGCCAGCAGCCAGACAGGGGGCGCGACCGGCACTGAAGCTTTCTTT | CASSQTGGATGTEAFF
TRBJ1-2 | - | TRBV9 | TGTGCCAGCAGCCCTACTGGACAGTCGACTCTCTATGGCTACACCTTC | CASSPTGQSTLYGYTF